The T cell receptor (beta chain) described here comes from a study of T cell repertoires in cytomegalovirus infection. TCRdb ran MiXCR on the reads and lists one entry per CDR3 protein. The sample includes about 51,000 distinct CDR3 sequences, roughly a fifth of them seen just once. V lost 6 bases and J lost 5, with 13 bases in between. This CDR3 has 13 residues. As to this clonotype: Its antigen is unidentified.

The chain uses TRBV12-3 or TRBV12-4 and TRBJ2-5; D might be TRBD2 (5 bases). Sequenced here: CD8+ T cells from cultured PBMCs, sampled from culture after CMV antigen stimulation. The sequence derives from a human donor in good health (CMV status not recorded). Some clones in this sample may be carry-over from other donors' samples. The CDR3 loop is CASSLRPGETQYF. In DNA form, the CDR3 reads TGTGCCAGCAGCCTAAGACCGGGGGAGACCCAGTACTTC.